Many counts were recorded for the clone carrying this T cell receptor beta chain. Its specificity is not known. Axillary draining lymph nodes of breast cancer patients supplied the node samples. CDR1 MNHNS and CDR2 SASEGT come from the germline V gene. The CDR3 totals 14 residues. V was shortened by 8 bases and J by 4 bases, with 15 bases between the two germline ends. TCRdb reanalysed the multiplex PCR reads using MiXCR and keeps one entry per CDR3 protein. Among 180,000 or so distinct CDR3 sequences listed, 25% to 40% were seen once. This specimen comes from a study of breast tumors, draining lymph nodes, adjacent tissues. Points from the study as a whole: Luminal-like breast cancer showed significantly greater tumor-nontumor repertoire similarity than basal-like breast cancer did.

The chain is built from TRBV6-1 and TRBJ1-3; D not resolved. Sequenced sample: axillary lymph node tissue. The receptor comes from a female donor with breast cancer. Some clones in this sample may be carry-over from other donors' samples. CDR3 DNA sequence: TGTGCCAGCCTCGGGCGGGTGTGGGGAAACACCATATATTTT. Translation gives CASLGRVWGNTIYF.